The sequence of this T cell receptor (beta chain) was determined in a study of blood T cells in healthy people across ages. Study-level background: About one barcoded beta molecule per two T cells came from capture by template switching.

As for this clonotype: A read error may produce the germline difference seen at one junction end.

The CDR3 spans 16 residues. Looked up from germline, CDR1 is SEHNR and CDR2 is FQNEAQ (reference sequence). A sample-barcoded 5' primer and a J-beta primer mix were used in a second PCR of roughly 6 to 11 cycles. TCRdb called the 5' RACE reads again in MiXCR, with one record for every CDR3 protein. Of 700,000 to 950,000 distinct CDR3 sequences detected, about 40% appear once; the ten largest clones hold roughly 20%. V gene TRBV7-9 combines with J gene TRBJ2-3, with 8 bases lining up with TRBD2. The clonotype comes from a woman aged 60-70 years in good health. Sequenced material: blood. The CDR3 loop reads CASGLGPAGVPDTQYF. DNA for the CDR3: TGTGCCAGCGGCTTAGGCCCAGCGGGGGTTCCAGATACGCAGTATTTT.